Described below is a single T cell receptor (beta chain) sequence and its context. This clone was observed a handful of times. No antigen is known for it. Base quality data are lacking; no much larger clone is found one base away. The entry originates in a study of neoadjuvant anti-PD-1 for oral cavity cancer (dated by TCRdb to the early 2020s). About the full investigation: Before undergoing curative-intent surgical resection, most patients got three to four biweekly nivolumab doses at 3 mg/kg. Responders were defined as patients with complete response, partial response or stable disease by RECIST 1.1; non-responders were defined as patients with progression. The parent correlative cohort included about a dozen patients, with a 33% response rate. Patients without progression received a fourth nivolumab dose around day 43 and underwent definitive surgical resection on days 50-56. On the study overall, not on this receptor specifically: Higher pretreatment blood Treg/Th17 ratios correlated with higher pretreatment blood TCRbeta clonality and lower post-treatment tumor TCRbeta clonality. Within PBMCs, T cell clonality (Gini index) was significantly higher in non-responders than responders after neoadjuvant nivolumab. TCR analyses included only three patients per response group, and the authors called for larger cohorts for validation.

Based on the germline V gene (reference sequence), the CDR1 and CDR2 sequences are MNHEY and SMNVEV. V is pared back by 4 bases and J by 7 bases, with 17 bases lying between the germline termini. Reading from cysteine to phenylalanine, the CDR3 counts 15 amino acids. The only DNA kept is the CDR3, 45 bases in frame from the first base. In the paper's terms, the time point label means: before neoadjuvant nivolumab. The patients had newly diagnosed stage II-IVA oral cavity squamous cell carcinoma and had not received any prior systemic or radiation treatment. The cohort was composed of patients with HPV-negative, locally advanced oral cavity squamous cell carcinoma. Peripheral blood mononuclear cells were analyzed directly, without maintenance or expansion in culture. The samples were drawn from a longitudinal correlative study tied to a single-arm phase II trial testing neoadjuvant nivolumab in oral cavity squamous cell carcinoma. Subject-matched pre- and post-treatment PBMCs and tumors from three responders and three non-responders underwent genomic DNA-based TCRbeta sequencing. Peripheral blood mononuclear cells were collected before nivolumab treatment and again after treatment, at the time of surgery. Genomic DNA was isolated from PBMCs using the Maxwell RSC DNA from Cells kit.

PBMC libraries used mostly 450 to 500 ng of input genomic DNA for deep sequencing, with six replicates per sample. The immunoSEQ hsTCRbeta kit was used to prepare TCRbeta libraries, following the manufacturer's instructions. The finished libraries were brought together in one pool at around 3.1 nM, which was then read using an Illumina NovaSeq 6000 S4 flow cell. From the authors' description of their analysis: The immunoSEQ Analyzer handled quality control and preprocessing of the raw data. The analysis was restricted to productive rearrangements, with each unique CDR3 amino acid sequence defining a clonotype. Repertoire clonality was estimated as the Gini-Simpson index, computed with the R package tcR. Gini indices were compared with Student's t test, and associations with tumor size change were assessed by Pearson correlation. TCRdb holds this immuneACCESS table with in-frame rearrangements only. Some clones are missing; in checked studies, unresolved V genes explain under half, and the rest has no known cause. V and J calls plus clone size are reproduced from that table; the DNA served to infer D and trimming. The sample table records 10,000 to 15,000 clones; about 60% of these occur just once. Around 2.2% of the sample belongs to the ten largest clones.

The receptor was derived from a person between 40 and 79 years old with oral cavity squamous cell carcinoma. The material was PBMCs, obtained before nivolumab (anti-PD-1) treatment. The chain uses TRBV27 and TRBJ1-5, with no reliable assignment of the D segment. The DNA reads TGTGCCAGCAGTTCTTTGGCAAAAGGGAAACAGCCCCAGCATTTT. Its product reads: CASSSLAKGKQPQHF.